This entry is about one T cell receptor beta chain. Sequencing used immunoSEQ multiplex PCR; TCRdb keeps in-frame clones, though not all of them. Here the sample spans 150,000 to 200,000 clones, around 90% being singletons. V lost 4 bases to trimming and J lost 3 bases, with 10 bases between them. The CDR3 extends over 13 amino acids. The data were obtained in a study of control samples from healthy donors and cancer patients. Sequenced material: blood. The chain recombines TRBV12-3 or TRBV12-4 with TRBJ2-7; the D gene is possibly TRBD2 (6 bases). The origin of this receptor is a woman in her 30s in good health. CDR3 sequence: CASSSSTSYEQYF. Written as DNA, the CDR3 is TGTGCCAGCAGTTCCTCGACTAGCTACGAGCAGTACTTC.